This paragraph reports one TCR delta chain. A junction end diverges from the germline sequence, so it may reflect a read error. Other DNA sequences in the sample encode the same CDR3. This CDR3 has 14 residues. The germline CDR1 and CDR2 sequences are TVYSNPD and GDNSRS (reference sequence). The record originates from a study of gamma-delta chains in newborns, infants, children. Overall study context: Microbial exposure reportedly drives polyclonal innate γδ T cell expansion after birth.

TCRdb re-called the reads using CATT. The sample holds 4,500 to 5,000 delta-chain clones; roughly 39% are singletons and the top ten take roughly 14%. Sequenced material: blood. The gene calls are TRDV3 and TRDJ1; D gene unclear. This clonotype was obtained from a child who received the measles vaccine. The CDR3 protein is CAFSPGLASDKLIF. CDR3 sequence (DNA): TGCGCCTTTAGTCCCGGGCTGGCTAGCGATAAACTCATCTTT.